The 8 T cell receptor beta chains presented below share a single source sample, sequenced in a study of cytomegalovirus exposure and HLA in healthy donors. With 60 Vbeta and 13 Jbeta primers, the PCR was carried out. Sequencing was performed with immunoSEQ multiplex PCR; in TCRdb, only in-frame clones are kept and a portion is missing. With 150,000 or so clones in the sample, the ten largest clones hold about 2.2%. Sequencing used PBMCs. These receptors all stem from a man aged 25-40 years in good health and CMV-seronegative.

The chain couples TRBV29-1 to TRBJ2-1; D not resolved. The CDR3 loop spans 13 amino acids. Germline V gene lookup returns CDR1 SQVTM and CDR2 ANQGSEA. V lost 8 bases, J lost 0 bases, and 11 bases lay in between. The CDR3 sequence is CSLSESSYNEQFF. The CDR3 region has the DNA TGCAGCCTGAGCGAGAGCTCCTACAATGAGCAGTTCTTC.

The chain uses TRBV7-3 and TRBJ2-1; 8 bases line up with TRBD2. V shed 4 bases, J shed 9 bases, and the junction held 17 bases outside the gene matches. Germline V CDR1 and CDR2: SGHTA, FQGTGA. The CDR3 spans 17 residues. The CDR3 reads CASSSAGGVRGGGEQFF. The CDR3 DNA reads TGTGCCAGCAGCTCGGCGGGGGGTGTCAGGGGAGGCGGTGAGCAGTTCTTC.

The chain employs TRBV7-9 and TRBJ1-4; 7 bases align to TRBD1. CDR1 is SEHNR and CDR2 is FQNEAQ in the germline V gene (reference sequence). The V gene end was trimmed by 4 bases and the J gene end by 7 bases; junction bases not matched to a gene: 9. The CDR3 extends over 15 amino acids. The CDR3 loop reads CASSYSGTASEKLFF. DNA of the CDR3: TGTGCCAGCAGCTATTCCGGGACAGCCAGTGAAAAACTGTTTTTT.

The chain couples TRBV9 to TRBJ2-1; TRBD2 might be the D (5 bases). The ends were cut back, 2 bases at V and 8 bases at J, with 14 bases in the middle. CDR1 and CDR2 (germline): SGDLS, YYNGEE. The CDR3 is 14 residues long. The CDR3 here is CASSVLRTGDEQFF. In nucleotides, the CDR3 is TGTGCCAGCAGCGTCCTTAGGACTGGGGATGAGCAGTTCTTC. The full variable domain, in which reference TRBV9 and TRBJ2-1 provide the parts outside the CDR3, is DSGVTQTPKHLITATGQRVTLRCSPRSGDLSVYWYQQSLDQGLQFLIQYYNGEERAKGNILERFSAQQFPDLHSELNLSSLELGDSALYFCASSVLRTGDEQFFGPGTRLTVL.

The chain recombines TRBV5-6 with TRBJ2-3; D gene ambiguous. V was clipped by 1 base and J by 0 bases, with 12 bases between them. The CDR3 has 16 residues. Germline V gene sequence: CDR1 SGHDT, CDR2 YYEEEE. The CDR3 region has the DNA TGTGCCAGCAGCTTGAATCCCACTACTAGCACAGATACGCAGTATTTT. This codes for CASSLNPTTSTDTQYF.

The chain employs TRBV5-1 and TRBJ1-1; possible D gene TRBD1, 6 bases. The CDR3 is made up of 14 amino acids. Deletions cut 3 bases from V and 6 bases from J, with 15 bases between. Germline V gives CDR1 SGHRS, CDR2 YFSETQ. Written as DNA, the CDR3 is TGCGCCAGCAGCTCAGGAGACAGGAGTTCTGAAGCTTTCTTT. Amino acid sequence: CASSSGDRSSEAFF.

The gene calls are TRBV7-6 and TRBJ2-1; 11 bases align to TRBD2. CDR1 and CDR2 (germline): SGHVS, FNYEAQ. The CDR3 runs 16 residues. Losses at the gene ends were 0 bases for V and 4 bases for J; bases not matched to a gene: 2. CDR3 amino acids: CASSLAGTSGYNEQFF. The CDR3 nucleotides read TGTGCCAGCAGCTTAGCCGGGACTAGCGGTTACAATGAGCAGTTCTTC.

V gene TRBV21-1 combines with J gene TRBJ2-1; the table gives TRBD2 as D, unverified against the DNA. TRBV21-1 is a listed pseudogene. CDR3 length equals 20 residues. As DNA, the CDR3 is TGTGCCAGCAGTCCTCCGGGGTCCCGGGAGTGTGAGCTACCCTACAATGAGCAGTTCTTC. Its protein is CASSPPGSRECELPYNEQFF.